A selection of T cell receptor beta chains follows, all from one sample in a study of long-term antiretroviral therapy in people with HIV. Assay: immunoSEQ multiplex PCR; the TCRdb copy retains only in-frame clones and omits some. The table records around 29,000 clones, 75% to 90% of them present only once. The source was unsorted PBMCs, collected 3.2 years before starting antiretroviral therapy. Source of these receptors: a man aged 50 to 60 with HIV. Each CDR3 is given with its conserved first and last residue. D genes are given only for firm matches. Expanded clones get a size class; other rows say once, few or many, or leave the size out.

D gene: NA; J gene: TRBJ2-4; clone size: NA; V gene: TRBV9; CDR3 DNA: TGTGCCAGCAGCGCGGGCGGACAGGCCAAAAACATTCAGTACTTC; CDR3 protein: CASSAGGQAKNIQYF
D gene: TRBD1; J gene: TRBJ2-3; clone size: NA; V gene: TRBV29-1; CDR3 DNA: TGCAGCGGGGGACAGGGGGGCACAGATACGCAGTATTTT; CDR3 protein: CSGGQGGTDTQYF
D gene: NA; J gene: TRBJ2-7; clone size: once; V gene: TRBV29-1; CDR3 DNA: TGCAGCGCCGGCGGTTTCGGGGGCTACGAGCAGTACTTC; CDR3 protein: CSAGGFGGYEQYF
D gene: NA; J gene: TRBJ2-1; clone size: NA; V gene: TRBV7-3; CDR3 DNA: TGTGCCAGCAGCTTAGTAGGATACAATGAGCAGTTCTTC; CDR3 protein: CASSLVGYNEQFF
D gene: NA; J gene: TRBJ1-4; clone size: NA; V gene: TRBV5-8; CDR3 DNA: TGTGCCAGCAGCTGGCGGGATGAAAAACTGTTTTTT; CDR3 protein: CASSWRDEKLFF
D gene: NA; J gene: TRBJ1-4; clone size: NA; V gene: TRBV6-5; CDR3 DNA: TGTGCCAGCAGCCCGACAGCCATTAATGAAAAACTGTTTTTT; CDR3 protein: CASSPTAINEKLFF
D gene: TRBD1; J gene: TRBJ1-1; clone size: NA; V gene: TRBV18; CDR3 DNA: TGTGCCAGCTCACCTCGAAGGGGACAGGGACTTGTGAACACTGAAGCTTTCTTT; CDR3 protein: CASSPRRGQGLVNTEAFF
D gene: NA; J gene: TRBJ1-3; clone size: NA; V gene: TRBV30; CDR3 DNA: TGTGCCTGGAGGGAGAGAGCAGGGAGCTCTGGAAACACCATATATTTT; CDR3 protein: CAWRERAGSSGNTIYF
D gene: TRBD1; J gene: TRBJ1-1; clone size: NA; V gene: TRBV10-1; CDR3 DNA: TGCGCCAGCAGCACAGGGGGCACTGAAGCTTTCTTT; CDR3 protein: CASSTGGTEAFF
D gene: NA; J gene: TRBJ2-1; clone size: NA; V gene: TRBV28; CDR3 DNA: TGTGCCAGCAGCCACCTAGCGTGGGCCTACAATGAGCAGTTCTTC; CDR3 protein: CASSHLAWAYNEQFF
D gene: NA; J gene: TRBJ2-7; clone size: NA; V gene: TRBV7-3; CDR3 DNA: TGTGCCAGCAGCGCAGAAGGGGACCCCTACGAGCAGTACTTC; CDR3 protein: CASSAEGDPYEQYF
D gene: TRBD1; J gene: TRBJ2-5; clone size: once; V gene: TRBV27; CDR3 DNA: TGTGCCAGCAGTTTATTCGTGGGGACAGGGGGCCGTGAGACCCAGTACTTC; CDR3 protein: CASSLFVGTGGRETQYF
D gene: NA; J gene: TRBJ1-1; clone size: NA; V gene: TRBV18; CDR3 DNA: TGTGCCAGCTCACCGCGGACAGAGTTGAACACTGAAGCTTTCTTT; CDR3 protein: CASSPRTELNTEAFF
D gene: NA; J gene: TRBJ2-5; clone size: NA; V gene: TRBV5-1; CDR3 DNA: TGCGCCAGCAGCTTGATCCCGAAAGAGACCCAGTACTTC; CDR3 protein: CASSLIPKETQYF
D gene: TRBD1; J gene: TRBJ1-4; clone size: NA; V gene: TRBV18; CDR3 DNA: TGTGCCAGCTCACCGGGTCTTGCTGGGACAGGACTAGAAAAACTGTTTTTT; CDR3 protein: CASSPGLAGTGLEKLFF
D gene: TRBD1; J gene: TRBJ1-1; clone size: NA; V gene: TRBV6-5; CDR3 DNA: TGTGCCAGCAGTAACAGGGGGCCCACTGAAGCTTTCTTT; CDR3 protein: CASSNRGPTEAFF
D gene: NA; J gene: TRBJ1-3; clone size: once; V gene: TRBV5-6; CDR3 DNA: TGTGCCAGCAGCCTATGGGGGCGGGGGAGCTCTGGAAACACCATATATTTT; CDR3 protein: CASSLWGRGSSGNTIYF
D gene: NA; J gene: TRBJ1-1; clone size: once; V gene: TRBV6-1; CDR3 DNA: TGTGCCAGCAGTGAATCCCCGGCACTTCACCTTGAAGCTTTCTTT; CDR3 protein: CASSESPALHLEAFF
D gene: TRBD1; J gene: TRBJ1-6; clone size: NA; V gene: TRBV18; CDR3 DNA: TGTGCCAGCTCACCTAGACAGGGGCGGGATTCACCCCTCCACTTT; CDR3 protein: CASSPRQGRDSPLHF
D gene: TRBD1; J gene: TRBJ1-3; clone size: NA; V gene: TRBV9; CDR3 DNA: TGTGCCAGCAGCGTAGGTCCCAGGGGGCGAGGAAACACCATATATTTT; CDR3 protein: CASSVGPRGRGNTIYF
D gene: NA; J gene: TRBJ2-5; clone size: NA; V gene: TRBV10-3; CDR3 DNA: TGTGCCATCGGCCGAGAAGAGACCCAGTACTTC; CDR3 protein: CAIGREETQYF
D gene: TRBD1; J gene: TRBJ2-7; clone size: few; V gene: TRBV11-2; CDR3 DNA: TGTGCCAGCAGCAGGACAGGGAAGCCCTACGAGCAGTACTTC; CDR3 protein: CASSRTGKPYEQYF
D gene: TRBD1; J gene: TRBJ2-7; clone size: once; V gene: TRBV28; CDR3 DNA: TGTGCCAGCAGTTACTTCAGGGGGCACTCCTACGAGCAGTACTTC; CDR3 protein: CASSYFRGHSYEQYF
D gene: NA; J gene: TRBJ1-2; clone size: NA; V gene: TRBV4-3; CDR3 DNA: TGCGCCAGCAGCGGAGGACTCCTCGGGACGCGAGGCTACACCTTC; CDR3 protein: CASSGGLLGTRGYTF
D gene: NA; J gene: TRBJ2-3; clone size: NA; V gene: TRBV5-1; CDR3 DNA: TGCGCCAGCAGCATAAGATCGGAGGAAGATACGCAGTATTTT; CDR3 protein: CASSIRSEEDTQYF
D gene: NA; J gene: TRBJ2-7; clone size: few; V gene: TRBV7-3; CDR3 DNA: TGTGCCAGCAGCTTAAGCAGGTCCTACGAGCAGTACTTC; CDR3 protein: CASSLSRSYEQYF
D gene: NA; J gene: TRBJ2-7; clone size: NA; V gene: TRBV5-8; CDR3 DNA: TGTGCCAGCAGCTTGGCTTGGGGGTCCTACGAGCAGTACTTC; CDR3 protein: CASSLAWGSYEQYF
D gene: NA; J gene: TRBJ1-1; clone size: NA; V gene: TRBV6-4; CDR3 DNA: TGTGCCAGCAGTGAGGGCACTGAAGCTTTCTTT; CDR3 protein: CASSEGTEAFF
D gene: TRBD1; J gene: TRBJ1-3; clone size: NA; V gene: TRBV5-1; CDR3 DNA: TGCGCCAGCAGCTCCCAGGGGGGAACCTCTGGAAACACCATATATTTT; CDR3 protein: CASSSQGGTSGNTIYF
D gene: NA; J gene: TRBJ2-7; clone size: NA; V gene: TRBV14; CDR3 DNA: TGTGCCAGCAGCCCCCGACTAGAGGGTTACGAGCAGTACTTC; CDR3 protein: CASSPRLEGYEQYF
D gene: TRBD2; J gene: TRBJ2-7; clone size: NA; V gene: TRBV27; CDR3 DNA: TGTGCCAGCTCTAGCGGGGGGCCGTACGAGCAGTACTTC; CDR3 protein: CASSSGGPYEQYF
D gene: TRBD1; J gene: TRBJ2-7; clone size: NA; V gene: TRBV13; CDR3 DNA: TGTGCCAGCACGGCAGGGGGCTCCTACGAGCAGTACTTC; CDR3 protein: CASTAGGSYEQYF
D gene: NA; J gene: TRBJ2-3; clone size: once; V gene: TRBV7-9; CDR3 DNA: TGTGCCAGCAGCGAATGGGCCAAACGGTCAGATACGCAGTATTTT; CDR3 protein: CASSEWAKRSDTQYF
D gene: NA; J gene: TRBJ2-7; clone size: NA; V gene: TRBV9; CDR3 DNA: TGTGCCAGCAGCGCCCATAGCGGCGACACGTACGAGCAGTACTTC; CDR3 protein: CASSAHSGDTYEQYF
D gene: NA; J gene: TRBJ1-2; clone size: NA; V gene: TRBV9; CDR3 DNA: TGTGCCAGCAGCGTAGGTTCAGGAGTGAGGTCTCGGGGGGGCTACACCTTC; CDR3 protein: CASSVGSGVRSRGGYTF
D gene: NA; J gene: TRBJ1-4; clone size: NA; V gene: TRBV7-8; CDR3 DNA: TGTGCCAGCAGTCGACAGGCAGACCCAACTAATGAAAAACTGTTTTTT; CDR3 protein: CASSRQADPTNEKLFF
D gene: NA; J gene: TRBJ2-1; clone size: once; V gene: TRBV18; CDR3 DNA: TGTGCCAGCTCACCCTTTGACACCTACAATGAGCAGTTCTTC; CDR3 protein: CASSPFDTYNEQFF
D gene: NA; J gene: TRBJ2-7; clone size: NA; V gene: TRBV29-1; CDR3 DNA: TGCAGCGTTTACGGGTTAACCTACGAGCAGTACTTC; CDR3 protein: CSVYGLTYEQYF
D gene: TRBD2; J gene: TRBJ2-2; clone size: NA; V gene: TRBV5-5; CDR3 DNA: TGTGCCAGCAGCTTGGTAGGCGGGGGGGTCACCGGGGAGCTGTTTTTT; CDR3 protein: CASSLVGGGVTGELFF
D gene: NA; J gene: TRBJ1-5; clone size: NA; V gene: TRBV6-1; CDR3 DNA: TGTGCCAGCAGGCCGGACCCCAATAGCAATCAGCCCCAGCATTTT; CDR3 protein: CASRPDPNSNQPQHF
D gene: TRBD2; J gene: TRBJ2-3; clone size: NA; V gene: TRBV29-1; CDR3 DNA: TGCAGCGTTGCAGAAATAGCGGGAGGGCCCCCAGATACGCAGTATTTT; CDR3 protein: CSVAEIAGGPPDTQYF
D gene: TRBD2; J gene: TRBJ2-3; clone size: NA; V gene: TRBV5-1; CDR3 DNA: TGCGCCAGCAGCTCTACGGCTTTGTCTAGCGGGAGGATAGCAGATACGCAGTATTTT; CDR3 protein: CASSSTALSSGRIADTQYF
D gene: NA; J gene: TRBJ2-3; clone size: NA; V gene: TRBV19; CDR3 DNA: TGTGCCAGTAGTATAGATCTCAAGTCAGGCTTAATGTTAGATACGCAGTATTTT; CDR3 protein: CASSIDLKSGLMLDTQYF
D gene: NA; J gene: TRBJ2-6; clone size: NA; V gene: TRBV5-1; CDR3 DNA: TGCGCCAGCAGGGAGGCTGGGGCCAACGTCCTGACTTTC; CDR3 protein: CASREAGANVLTF
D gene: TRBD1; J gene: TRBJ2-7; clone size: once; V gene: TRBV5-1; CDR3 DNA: TGCGCCAGCAAGCCGGGACAGGGGCTCTACGAGCAGTACTTC; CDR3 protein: CASKPGQGLYEQYF
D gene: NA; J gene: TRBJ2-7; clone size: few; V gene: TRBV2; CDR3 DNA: TGTGCCAGCATGACAGCCTACGAGCAGTACTTC; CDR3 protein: CASMTAYEQYF
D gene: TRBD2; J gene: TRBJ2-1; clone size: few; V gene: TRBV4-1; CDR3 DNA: TGCGCCAGCAGCCAAGAAGGACTAGCGGGTCATGAGCAGTTCTTC; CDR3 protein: CASSQEGLAGHEQFF
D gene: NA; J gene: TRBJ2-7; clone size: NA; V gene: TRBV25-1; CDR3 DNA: TGTGCCAGCAGTGCCCCTCTTGCCGGCTCGGAGTACTTC; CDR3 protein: CASSAPLAGSEYF
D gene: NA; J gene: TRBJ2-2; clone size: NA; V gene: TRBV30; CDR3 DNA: TGTGCCTGGGGGAGGGGGGGAAACACCGGGGAGCTGTTTTTT; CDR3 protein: CAWGRGGNTGELFF
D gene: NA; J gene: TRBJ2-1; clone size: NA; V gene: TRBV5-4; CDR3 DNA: TGTGCCAGCAGCTTGGTACTAGGAAATGAGCAGTTCTTC; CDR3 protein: CASSLVLGNEQFF
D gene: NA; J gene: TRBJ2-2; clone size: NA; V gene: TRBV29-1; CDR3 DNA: TGCAGCGTTGGACGGACAGGAGGGAACGGGGAGCTGTTTTTT; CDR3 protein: CSVGRTGGNGELFF
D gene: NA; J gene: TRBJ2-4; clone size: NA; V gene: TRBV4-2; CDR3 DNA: TGTGCCAGCAGCCCCCCCGACCCCCTAGGAGCCAAAAACATTCAGTACTTC; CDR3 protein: CASSPPDPLGAKNIQYF
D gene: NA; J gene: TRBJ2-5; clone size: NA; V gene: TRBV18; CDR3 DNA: TGTGCCAGCTCACCACCCTTCCAAGAGACCCAGTACTTC; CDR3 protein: CASSPPFQETQYF
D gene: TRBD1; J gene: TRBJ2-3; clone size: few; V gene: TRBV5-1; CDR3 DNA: TGCGCCAGCAGTATGACAGGGGGCGCTTCGGGAGATACGCAGTATTTT; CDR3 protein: CASSMTGGASGDTQYF
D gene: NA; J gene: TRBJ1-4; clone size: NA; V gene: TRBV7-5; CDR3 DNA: TGTGCCAGAAGCTTAGGGCAGGGGGCCTTTTACGAAAAACTGTTTTTT; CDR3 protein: CARSLGQGAFYEKLFF